The 10 T cell receptor beta chains in this list originate from one sample, sequenced in a study of Graves' ophthalmopathy and Graves' hyperthyroidism. Amplification of the TCR beta CDR3 regions used RNA transcripts (as template). Investigators did first-round RT-PCR with HTBI primers, then second-round multiplex PCR. TCRdb used MiXCR to reprocess the multiplex PCR reads, holding one entry per CDR3 protein. This table holds 680,000 or so distinct CDR3 sequences, over 20% found once. The source material was peripheral blood. The receptors were gathered from a woman between 18 and 29 years old with stable Graves' hyperthyroidism. Some clones in this sample may be carry-over from other donors' samples.

This clonotype was found many times. The chain employs TRBV5-6 and TRBJ1-6; D is undetermined. V dropped 3 bases and J dropped 9 bases, with 13 bases sitting between them. Germline V gene data show CDR1 as SGHDT and CDR2 as YYEEEE. CDR3 length equals 14 residues. The CDR3 sequence: CASSSGSNSSPLHF. CDR3 DNA: TGTGCCAGCAGCTCCGGTTCGAATAGTTCACCCCTCCACTTT.

This chain links TRBV6-1 with TRBJ2-7; 10 bases are a match to TRBD1. This CDR3 is 16 amino acids long. CDR1 and CDR2 (germline): MNHNS, SASEGT. V trimming: 8 bases; J trimming: 2 bases; junction bases outside the gene matches: 12. DNA of the CDR3: TGTGCCAGCGGAGAGACAGGGGGCTCGGGCGCCTACGAGCAGTACTTC. It is translated as CASGETGGSGAYEQYF.

Only a few counts were recorded for this clonotype. The chain joins TRBV20-1 to TRBJ1-2, with 10 bases lining up with TRBD1. V was pared by 5 bases and J by 6 bases, with 3 bases of the junction left unmatched. In germline, CDR1 is DFQATT, CDR2 SNEGSKA (reference sequence). The CDR3 is made up of 12 amino acids. Here the CDR3 reads CSAWTGGDGYTF. CDR3 in DNA: TGCAGTGCTTGGACAGGGGGAGATGGCTACACCTTC.

The rearrangement joins TRBV3-1 to TRBJ2-5; 12 bases line up with TRBD1. V shed 4 bases and J 10 bases; nucleotides not matched to a gene: 10. Germline V gene lookup returns CDR1 LGHDT and CDR2 YNNKEL (reference sequence). The CDR3 totals 15 residues. In nucleotides, the CDR3 is TGTGCCAGCAGCCTCCCCGGGACAGGGGGCGATAGCCAGTACTTC. Protein sequence: CASSLPGTGGDSQYF.

This clonotype was seen ten or more times. The rearrangement links TRBV12-3 or TRBV12-4 to TRBJ1-3; D gene unclear. V was pared by 6 bases and J by 1 base, with 10 bases between. This CDR3 is built from 14 residues. The CDR3 sequence: CASRPTFSGNTIYF. DNA of the CDR3: TGTGCCAGCAGACCGACTTTTTCTGGAAACACCATATATTTT.

The J gene is TRBJ1-5, the V gene TRBV12-3 or TRBV12-4; D not resolved. Trimming left V 4 bases short and J 0 bases short, with 7 bases between. This CDR3 has 14 amino acids. CDR3 DNA sequence: TGTGCCAGCAGTTCCGGCAATAGCAATCAGCCCCAGCATTTT. This encodes CASSSGNSNQPQHF.

In its sample, this clonotype was seen many times. V gene TRBV27 combines with J gene TRBJ2-5, with 11 bases fitting TRBD2. CDR3 length: 14 residues. Germline assignment: CDR1 MNHEY and CDR2 SMNVEV (reference sequence). Trimming cost V 6 bases and J 3 bases; bases outside gene matches: 3. The CDR3 here is CASSTLAGEETQYF. The CDR3 DNA is TGTGCCAGCAGCACACTAGCGGGAGAAGAGACCCAGTACTTC.

This clonotype was seen many times. The junction shows a germline mismatch at one end, possibly a read error. The rearrangement uses TRBV7-2 and TRBJ2-4; the D is unclear. The V gene's germline CDR1 is SGHTA and CDR2 FQGNSA. The CDR3 is 11 amino acids. The DNA of the CDR3 is TGTGCCAGCAGCTTAGGGAGTAATTGGAACTTC. Its protein product is CASSLGSNWNF.

The chain is built from TRBV6-1 and TRBJ1-1; D is perhaps TRBD1 (5 bases). Between the trimmed V and J ends, which lost 4 bases and 3 bases, there was a span of 12 bases. CDR1 MNHNS and CDR2 SASEGT come from the germline V gene. CDR3 length: 14 residues. CDR3 nucleotide sequence: TGTGCCAGCAGTGTTCGGGGGGATTACACTGAAGCTTTCTTT. The encoded protein is CASSVRGDYTEAFF.

This clonotype was seen a single time. The chain couples TRBV12-3 or TRBV12-4 to TRBJ1-5; no firm D call. This CDR3 has 14 residues. The V end lost 8 bases, the J end lost 1 base, and 12 bases lay between the germline ends. CDR3 residues: CASFLRESNQPQHF. The CDR3 DNA is TGTGCCAGCTTTTTGCGGGAGAGCAATCAGCCCCAGCATTTT.